This T cell receptor beta chain was retrieved from a study of Graves' ophthalmopathy and Graves' hyperthyroidism. Points from the study as a whole: Blood also held most thyroid clonotypes expanded above 0.001 frequency.

The sample holds many counts of this clonotype. Its target is unknown. Scientists amplified the TCR beta CDR3 regions from RNA transcripts. The workflow started with a first-round RT-PCR run with HTBI primers and then moved on to a second-round multiplex PCR. MiXCR was run by TCRdb on the multiplex PCR reads, yielding one entry per CDR3 protein. The sample carries about 400,000 distinct CDR3 sequences, around 20% recorded once. Sequenced: peripheral blood. The TCR comes from a woman between 18 and 29 years old with stable Graves' hyperthyroidism.

CDR3 bases: TGTGCCAGCAGTGAAGGGGCCGGGACCCAAGAGACCCAGTACTTC. This gives the protein CASSEGAGTQETQYF. The chain carries TRBV6-1 and TRBJ2-5, with D possibly being TRBD1 or TRBD2 (5 bases each). The V end lost 1 base, the J end lost 1 base, and 10 bases lay between the germline ends. The CDR3 spans 15 residues. CDR1 and CDR2 (germline): MNHNS, SASEGT.